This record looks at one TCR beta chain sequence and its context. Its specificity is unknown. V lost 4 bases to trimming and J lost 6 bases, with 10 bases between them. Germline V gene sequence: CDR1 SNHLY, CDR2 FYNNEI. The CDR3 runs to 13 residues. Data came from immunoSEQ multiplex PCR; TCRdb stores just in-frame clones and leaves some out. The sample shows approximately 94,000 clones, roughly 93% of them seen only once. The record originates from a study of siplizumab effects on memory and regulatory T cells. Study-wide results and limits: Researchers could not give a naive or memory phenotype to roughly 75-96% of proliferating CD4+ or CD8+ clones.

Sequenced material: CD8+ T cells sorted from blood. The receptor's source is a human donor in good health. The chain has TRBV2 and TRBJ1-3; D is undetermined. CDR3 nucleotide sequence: TGTGCCAGCAGTGGCCAGTTGGCAAACACCATATATTTT. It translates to CASSGQLANTIYF.